The 29 T cell receptor beta chains below come from one sample, sequenced in a study of cytomegalovirus exposure and HLA in healthy donors. Vbeta (60) and Jbeta (13) primers were used in the PCR. Some clones are missing from TCRdb's copy, which holds only in-frame ones; the method was immunoSEQ multiplex PCR. This table has around 100,000 clones, about three fifths appearing once. Material: PBMCs. The receptors stem from a human donor in good health.

This clone came up a few times. This chain joins TRBV12-5 and TRBJ1-3; 9 bases line up with TRBD1. CDR3 length: 18 amino acids. V was clipped by 7 bases and J by 10 bases; unmatched bases: 23. The V gene's germline CDR1 is LGHNT and CDR2 FRNRAP. The CDR3 region has the DNA TGTGCTAGTGACCCACGGGACAGGGTGGTTCTGTGCGTTAGGACCATATATTTT. Protein: CASDPRDRVVLCVRTIYF.

CDR3 bases: TGTGCCAGCAGCTTGGTAACTACAGATACGCAGTATTTT. The encoded protein is CASSLVTTDTQYF. The chain couples TRBV5-5 to TRBJ2-3; no clear D gene. Germline assignment: CDR1 SGHKS and CDR2 YYEKEE (reference sequence). This CDR3 comprises 13 residues. V lost 0 bases and J 3 bases, leaving 5 bases between the germline ends. Full variable domain (remainder filled in from reference TRBV5-5 and TRBJ2-3): DAGVTQSPTHLIKTRGQQVTLRCSPISGHKSVSWYQQVLGQGPQFIFQYYEKEERGRGNFPDRFSARQFPNYSSELNVNALLLGDSALYLCASSLVTTDTQYFGPGTRLTVL.

This chain uses TRBV14 with TRBJ2-2; D possibly corresponds to TRBD1 (6 bases). V lost 4 bases to trimming and J lost 5 bases, with 11 bases between them. The CDR3 has 14 residues. The germline gives CDR1 SGHDN, CDR2 FVKESK. The CDR3, as DNA: TGTGCCAGCAGCCTGGACAGATATACCGGGGAGCTGTTTTTT. It encodes CASSLDRYTGELFF.

The chain recombines TRBV25-1 with TRBJ1-4; D is undetermined. Trimming removed 4 bases at V and 6 bases at J, with 15 bases between. CDR3 length: 15 residues. CDR1 and CDR2 (germline): MGHDK, SYGVNS. The CDR3 nucleotides read TGTGCCAGCAGTGGTCTTCGGGGTGGGGATGAAAAACTGTTTTTT. Its translation: CASSGLRGGDEKLFF.

The rearrangement joins TRBV5-4 to TRBJ2-1; the D is unclear. V was pared by 7 bases and J by 7 bases, with 9 bases between. Germline V gene data show CDR1 as SGHNT and CDR2 as YYREEE (reference sequence). The length of the CDR3 is 11 residues. The CDR3 DNA follows: TGTGCCAGCTGGTGGCGGAATGAGCAGTTCTTC. It is translated as CASWWRNEQFF.

The table lists this clone with a count of one. This chain uses TRBV19 with TRBJ1-1; D possibly corresponds to TRBD1 (5 bases). V lost 10 bases to trimming and J lost 0 bases, with 12 bases between them. The CDR3 spans 13 residues. Germline CDR1 LNHDA, CDR2 SQIVND (reference sequence). The CDR3 nucleotides are TGTGCCACCCGCTGGGGCATGAACACTGAAGCTTTCTTT. Translation: CATRWGMNTEAFF.

The genes are TRBV7-9 and TRBJ1-6; 7 bases line up with TRBD1. After removal of 5 bases from V and 9 bases from J, the junction contained 13 bases not matched to a gene. The V gene's germline CDR1 is SEHNR and CDR2 FQNEAQ (reference sequence). This CDR3 contains 16 residues. The CDR3 region has the DNA TGTGCCAGCAGCGGTGAGGGGGCCGTCGTGGGTTCACCCCTCCACTTT. This gives the protein CASSGEGAVVGSPLHF.

The sample holds a few counts of this clone. The CDR3 reads CASRSYIASTDTQYF. The CDR3 DNA reads TGTGCCAGCAGGTCCTATATAGCTAGCACAGATACGCAGTATTTT. V gene TRBV12-1 combines with J gene TRBJ2-3; the table's D call, TRBD2, has no DNA check behind it. TRBV12-1 is described as a pseudogene. The length of the CDR3 is 15 residues.

This clone was picked up a small number of times. This sequence joins TRBV14 and TRBJ2-7; D is undetermined. Germline loops: CDR1 SGHDN, CDR2 FVKESK. Trimming cost V 4 bases and J 1 base, with 11 bases left between them. The CDR3 is made up of 14 amino acids. In nucleotides, the CDR3 is TGTGCCAGCAGCCCCAGATACCAATCCTACGAGCAGTACTTC. It encodes CASSPRYQSYEQYF.

This clone was observed a handful of times. V gene TRBV11-2 combines with J gene TRBJ2-5; tentative D call: TRBD2 (6 bases). Germline assignment: CDR1 SGHAT and CDR2 FQNNGV. Between the trimmed V and J ends, which lost 5 bases and 1 base, there was a span of 8 bases. This CDR3 comprises 13 residues. In nucleotides, the CDR3 is TGTGCCAGCAGCCGCGGGACCCAAGAGACCCAGTACTTC. Protein: CASSRGTQETQYF.

This chain links TRBV5-1 with TRBJ2-3; TRBD1 aligns across 7 bases. Germline CDR1 is SGHRS and CDR2 is YFSETQ. This CDR3 has 15 residues. V shed 4 bases and J 3 bases; nucleotides not matched to a gene: 8. The CDR3: CASSADRVGTDTQYF. DNA of the CDR3: TGCGCCAGCAGCGCCGACAGGGTCGGAACAGATACGCAGTATTTT.

V and J are TRBV7-8 and TRBJ2-5; TRBD1 matches 7 bases. This CDR3 is built from 15 residues. Germline V gene data show CDR1 as SGHVS and CDR2 as FQNEAQ. J lost 5 bases, V lost 4 bases, and 10 bases had no gene match. The CDR3 reads CASSSHRGERETQYF. The DNA for the CDR3 is TGTGCCAGCAGCTCTCACAGGGGAGAGCGGGAGACCCAGTACTTC.

V usage is TRBV27 and J usage is TRBJ2-1; 12 bases fit TRBD2. The CDR3 has 16 amino acids. Trimming took 4 bases from V and 4 from J; bases not matched to a gene: 5. The germline V gene has CDR1 MNHEY and CDR2 SMNVEV (reference sequence). As DNA, the CDR3 is TGTGCCAGCAGTTCATCCGGGACTAGCGGGTACAATGAGCAGTTCTTC. Its translation is CASSSSGTSGYNEQFF.

This chain joins TRBV15 and TRBJ1-4; D perhaps matches TRBD1 (6 bases). Trimming removed 1 base from V and 10 bases from J, with 16 bases in between. The CDR3 totals 15 residues. Per germline, CDR1 LNHNV and CDR2 YYDKDF (reference sequence). For the CDR3, the DNA is TGTGCCACCAGCAGAGCGGGGACACGGGGGGGAAAACTGTTTTTT. Residues: CATSRAGTRGGKLFF.

The CDR3 nucleotides are TGTGCCAGCAGTGAACTCCCGGGGGCTCTAGCGGGGCGCAAAAACATTCAGTACTTC. Protein sequence: CASSELPGALAGRKNIQYF. The genes are TRBV6-1 and TRBJ2-4; 9 positions agree with TRBD2. This CDR3 is 19 amino acids long. Germline-derived CDR1 and CDR2 are MNHNS and SASEGT. Trimming removed 2 bases from V and 3 bases from J; junction bases left unmatched: 14.

The V and J genes are TRBV6-1 and TRBJ1-4, with 9 bases lining up with TRBD1. CDR1 and CDR2 from the germline V gene are MNHNS and SASEGT. The CDR3 runs 17 residues. After removal of 3 bases from V and 3 bases from J, the junction contained 8 bases not matched to a gene. The CDR3 nucleotides are TGTGCCAGCAGTGAGCCGGACAGGGGAAGGTCTAATGAAAAACTGTTTTTT. Protein sequence: CASSEPDRGRSNEKLFF.

The chain joins TRBV6-1 to TRBJ2-1, with TRBD1 as a possible D gene (6 bases). Trimming removed 6 bases from V and 5 bases from J, with 11 bases in between. Germline CDR1 reads MNHNS; CDR2 reads SASEGT. CDR3 length equals 13 residues. The CDR3 here is CASSYEGDNEQFF. The CDR3 DNA is TGTGCCAGCAGCTACGAGGGGGACAATGAGCAGTTCTTC.

V is TRBV30 and J is TRBJ1-1; TRBD1 aligns across 9 bases. The CDR3 is 14 residues long. The germline V gene has CDR1 GTSNPN and CDR2 SVGIG (reference sequence). Trimming took 3 bases from V and 3 from J; bases not matched to a gene: 5. Written as DNA, the CDR3 is TGTGCCTGGAGGGGGACAGGGAGGTACACTGAAGCTTTCTTT. Translation gives CAWRGTGRYTEAFF.

The chain is built from TRBV10-3 and TRBJ2-5; TRBD2 matches 8 bases. Matching the DNA end better, TRBJ2-7 makes the J call doubtful. The CDR3 sequence is 15 residues long. CDR1 ENHRY and CDR2 SYGVKD come from the germline V gene. CDR3 nucleotide sequence: TGTGCCATCAGTGAAGACGGGAGGGCCTCGGGCGAGCAGTACTTC. This translates into CAISEDGRASGEQYF.

This chain joins TRBV27 and TRBJ2-2, with a possible D match to TRBD2 (5 bases). This CDR3 region has 14 residues. The germline CDR1 and CDR2 sequences are MNHEY and SMNVEV (reference sequence). The V end lost 8 bases, the J end lost 4 bases, and 14 bases lay between the germline ends. CDR3 DNA: TGTGCCAGCCGCGGGTGGGTCCCCACCGGGGAGCTGTTTTTT. It translates to CASRGWVPTGELFF.

The chain employs TRBV28 and TRBJ2-5; D is possibly TRBD2 (6 bases). The CDR3 has 13 residues. V was shortened by 7 bases and J by 5 bases, with 14 bases between the two germline ends. Germline CDR1 is MDHEN and CDR2 is SYDVKM. In DNA, the CDR3 is TGTGCCAGCAACCCGGGGGTTGGGGAGACCCAGTACTTC. Amino acids: CASNPGVGETQYF.

The J gene is TRBJ1-5, the V gene TRBV19, with TRBD1 identical over 7 bases. Germline loops: CDR1 LNHDA, CDR2 SQIVND (reference sequence). CDR3 length: 12 residues. V shed 6 bases and J 5 bases; nucleotides not matched to a gene: 1. The CDR3 DNA reads TGTGCCAGTAGCGACAGGGATCAGCCCCAGCATTTT. Translation gives CASSDRDQPQHF.

In its sample, this clone was seen once. The chain uses TRBV2 and TRBJ2-5; no clear D. The J call may be faulty, since TRBJ2-7 better matches the DNA end. This CDR3 has 13 residues. In germline, CDR1 is SNHLY, CDR2 FYNNEI. This chain's CDR3 is CASSVFNAYEQYF. The DNA for the CDR3 is TGTGCCAGCAGCGTCTTTAACGCCTACGAGCAGTACTTC.

The chain combines TRBV28 with TRBJ2-7, with 12 bases that match TRBD2. V lost 6 bases to trimming and J lost 6 bases; unmatched junction nucleotides: 6. Germline loops: CDR1 MDHEN, CDR2 SYDVKM. The length of the CDR3 is 14 residues. CDR3 coding DNA: TGTGCCAGCAGCGAGACTAGCGGGAGCAGCGAGCAGTACTTC. Protein product: CASSETSGSSEQYF.

A single count supports this clone. This chain joins TRBV6-6 and TRBJ1-3; the D is unclear. There are 16 residues in the CDR3. The germline CDR1 and CDR2 sequences are MNHNY and SVGAGI (reference sequence). V lost 0 bases and J 2 bases, leaving 11 bases between the germline ends. In nucleotides, the CDR3 is TGTGCCAGCAGTTACTCCACAGAGATTGCTGGAAACACCATATATTTT. It is translated as CASSYSTEIAGNTIYF.

The chain uses TRBV19 and TRBJ2-7; D is perhaps TRBD1 (6 bases). Between the trimmed V and J ends, which lost 6 bases and 0 bases, there was a span of 15 bases. Germline loops: CDR1 LNHDA, CDR2 SQIVND (reference sequence). This CDR3 comprises 15 residues. The CDR3 sequence: CASRVIDRSSYEQYF. CDR3 in DNA: TGTGCCAGTAGAGTAATCGACAGGAGCTCCTACGAGCAGTACTTC.

V usage is TRBV7-8 and J usage is TRBJ1-1, with 7 bases matching TRBD1. This CDR3 has 13 amino acids. J lost 7 bases, V lost 1 base, and 3 bases had no gene match. CDR1 is SGHVS, CDR2 FQNEAQ, per germline. The CDR3, as DNA: TGTGCCAGCAGCTTAGGCCGGGACAGTGAAGCTTTCTTT. Translated: CASSLGRDSEAFF. Full variable domain (outside the CDR3, taken from reference TRBV7-8 and TRBJ1-1): GAGVSQSPRYKVAKRGQDVALRCDPISGHVSLFWYQQALGQGPEFLTYFQNEAQLDKSGLPSDRFFAERPEGSVSTLKIQRTQQEDSAVYLCASSLGRDSEAFFGQGTRLTVV.

The table lists this clone with a few counts. The chain couples TRBV21-1 to TRBJ1-5; no check of the table's D call, TRBD1, against the DNA was made. TRBV21-1 is assigned pseudogene status. This CDR3 is built from 16 residues. The CDR3 sequence: CASSKGGTGSNQPQHF. The DNA of the CDR3 is TGTGCCAGCAGCAAAGGAGGGACAGGTAGCAATCAGCCCCAGCATTTT.

This clone was seen a few times. The chain couples TRBV14 to TRBJ2-7; TRBD1 matches 7 bases. The CDR3 runs 15 residues. V lost 3 bases and J lost 6; bases outside the gene matches: 11. Germline values: CDR1 SGHDN, CDR2 FVKESK. The CDR3 reads CASSHALGQMGEQYF. DNA of the CDR3: TGTGCCAGCAGCCATGCCCTGGGACAGATGGGCGAGCAGTACTTC.